A selection of T cell receptor beta chains follows, all from one sample in a study of T cells in Graves' hyperthyroidism and ophthalmopathy. Each CDR3 protein is one row after TCRdb ran MiXCR on the multiplex PCR reads. The sample records around 270,000 distinct CDR3 sequences, approximately 18% being singletons. The sample was blood. The receptor set was obtained from a man aged 50 to 59 with Graves' ophthalmopathy. The CDR3 runs from the conserved cysteine through the conserved F or W. Each record gives: D gene, J gene, clone size, V gene, CDR3 protein, CDR3 DNA. The D gene is left open where the match is weak. Some rows mark clone size as missing; the rest say once, few, many or name a class of expanded clone.

d_gene: NA; j_gene: TRBJ2-2; abundance: NA; v_gene: TRBV6-2/TRBV6-3; CDR3aa: CASSQGTGELFF; CDR3nt: TGTGCCAGCAGCCAAGGCACCGGGGAGCTGTTTTTT
d_gene: NA; j_gene: TRBJ2-1; abundance: NA; v_gene: TRBV6-4; CDR3aa: CASSSFQGNEQFF; CDR3nt: TGTGCCAGCAGTTCATTTCAGGGCAATGAGCAGTTCTTC
d_gene: NA; j_gene: TRBJ1-1; abundance: many; v_gene: TRBV2; CDR3aa: CASRPGHSNTEAFF; CDR3nt: TGTGCCAGCAGACCGGGACATTCAAACACTGAAGCTTTCTTT
d_gene: TRBD2; j_gene: TRBJ2-1; abundance: few; v_gene: TRBV6-1; CDR3aa: CASRVIRTSGRQDEQFF; CDR3nt: TGTGCCAGCAGGGTAATTAGGACTAGCGGGAGGCAGGATGAGCAGTTCTTC
d_gene: NA; j_gene: TRBJ1-1; abundance: few; v_gene: TRBV20-1; CDR3aa: CSGRETSRTEAFF; CDR3nt: TGCAGCGGCAGGGAGACCTCGAGGACTGAAGCTTTCTTT
d_gene: NA; j_gene: TRBJ2-3; abundance: many; v_gene: TRBV30; CDR3aa: CAWRVEGRTQYF; CDR3nt: TGTGCCTGGAGGGTGGAGGGTCGGACGCAGTATTTT
d_gene: TRBD2; j_gene: TRBJ2-7; abundance: many; v_gene: TRBV7-9; CDR3aa: CASSSPGREIHEQYF; CDR3nt: TGTGCCAGCAGCTCCCCGGGGAGGGAGATTCACGAGCAGTACTTC
d_gene: NA; j_gene: TRBJ1-2; abundance: few; v_gene: TRBV28; CDR3aa: CASSQRVGGYTF; CDR3nt: TGTGCCAGCAGTCAGAGGGTAGGCGGCTACACCTTC
d_gene: TRBD2; j_gene: TRBJ2-7; abundance: many; v_gene: TRBV28; CDR3aa: CASSLTSGTLGEQYF; CDR3nt: TGTGCCAGCAGCCTGACTAGCGGAACTCTCGGCGAGCAGTACTTC
d_gene: NA; j_gene: TRBJ2-7; abundance: NA; v_gene: TRBV10-3; CDR3aa: CAIETGYEQYF; CDR3nt: TGTGCCATCGAGACAGGCTACGAGCAGTACTTC
d_gene: NA; j_gene: TRBJ2-1; abundance: few; v_gene: TRBV27; CDR3aa: CASSLGQVDEQFF; CDR3nt: TGTGCCAGCAGTTTAGGGCAGGTTGATGAGCAGTTCTTC
d_gene: NA; j_gene: TRBJ2-1; abundance: NA; v_gene: TRBV30; CDR3aa: CAWSDPNEQFF; CDR3nt: TGTGCCTGGAGTGACCCCAATGAGCAGTTCTTC
d_gene: NA; j_gene: TRBJ2-1; abundance: many; v_gene: TRBV6-2/TRBV6-3; CDR3aa: CASEGGSSYNEQFF; CDR3nt: TGTGCCAGCGAGGGTGGGAGCTCCTACAATGAGCAGTTCTTC
d_gene: TRBD1; j_gene: TRBJ2-3; abundance: NA; v_gene: TRBV3-1; CDR3aa: CASSFRTGADTQYF; CDR3nt: TGTGCCAGCAGCTTCCGGACAGGGGCAGATACGCAGTATTTT
d_gene: NA; j_gene: TRBJ1-1; abundance: many; v_gene: TRBV30; CDR3aa: CAWNEGNTEAFF; CDR3nt: TGTGCCTGGAATGAGGGGAACACTGAAGCTTTCTTT
d_gene: NA; j_gene: TRBJ2-3; abundance: NA; v_gene: TRBV20-1; CDR3aa: CNARDVSGSTDTQYF; CDR3nt: TGCAATGCTAGAGATGTAAGCGGTAGCACAGATACGCAGTATTTT
d_gene: NA; j_gene: TRBJ1-1; abundance: few; v_gene: TRBV7-9; CDR3aa: CASSPNSEAFF; CDR3nt: TGTGCCAGCAGCCCGAACAGTGAAGCTTTCTTT
d_gene: TRBD1; j_gene: TRBJ2-7; abundance: once; v_gene: TRBV25-1; CDR3aa: CASSEPKHRGPWPYEQYF; CDR3nt: TGTGCCAGCAGTGAACCCAAACACAGGGGCCCATGGCCCTACGAGCAGTACTTC
d_gene: NA; j_gene: TRBJ1-1; abundance: many; v_gene: TRBV7-8; CDR3aa: CASSYDSGMNTEAFF; CDR3nt: TGTGCCAGCAGCTACGACAGCGGGATGAACACTGAAGCTTTCTTT
d_gene: TRBD2; j_gene: TRBJ2-7; abundance: many; v_gene: TRBV6-1; CDR3aa: CASSEDASGTYEQYF; CDR3nt: TGTGCCAGCAGTGAAGACGCTAGCGGGACCTACGAGCAGTACTTC
d_gene: TRBD1; j_gene: TRBJ1-2; abundance: many; v_gene: TRBV2; CDR3aa: CASSEGRGRPAPTF; CDR3nt: TGTGCCAGCAGTGAGGGCAGGGGGCGTCCTGCGCCCACCTTC
d_gene: NA; j_gene: TRBJ1-5; abundance: few; v_gene: TRBV28; CDR3aa: CASQTLNQPQHF; CDR3nt: TGTGCCAGCCAAACACTCAATCAGCCCCAGCATTTT